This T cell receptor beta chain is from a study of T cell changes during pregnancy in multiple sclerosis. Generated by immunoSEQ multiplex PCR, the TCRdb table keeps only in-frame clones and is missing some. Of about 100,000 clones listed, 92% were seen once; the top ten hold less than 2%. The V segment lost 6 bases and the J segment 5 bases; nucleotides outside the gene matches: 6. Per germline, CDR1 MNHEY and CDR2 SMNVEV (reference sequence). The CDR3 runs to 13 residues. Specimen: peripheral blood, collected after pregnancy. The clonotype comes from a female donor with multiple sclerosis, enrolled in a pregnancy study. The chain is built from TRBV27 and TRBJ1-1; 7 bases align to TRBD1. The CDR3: CASREQGWTEAFF. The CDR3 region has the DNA TGTGCCAGCAGAGAACAGGGGTGGACTGAAGCTTTCTTT.